Given below is one T cell receptor (beta chain) in context. Its cognate antigen has yet to be identified. Base qualities are not provided; no much larger clone lies one nucleotide away. The library was generated by the immunoSEQ multiplex PCR assay. To provide template for TCR sequencing, every sample had RNA extracted and reverse transcribed into cDNA. First-strand cDNA was synthesized with SuperScript III using a 2:1 mix of oligo-dT and random hexamers. A synthetic immune receptor repertoire was used to gauge amplification bias, and whatever bias remained was removed computationally. The original methods were these. Raw reads were preprocessed to remove errors, and CDR3 was defined according to IMGT conventions as the region from the conserved cysteine to phenylalanine. Clonality was computed as 1 minus the Shannon entropy, with the entropy normalized by log2 of the number of productive unique TCRs. CD4 or CD8 identity of scalp clones was inferred by cross-referencing scalp TCRbeta sequences with sorted blood CD4 and CD8 repertoires. TCRdb holds this immuneACCESS table with in-frame rearrangements only. Some clones are missing; in checked studies, unresolved V genes explain under half, and the rest has no known cause. D and trimming were read from the DNA, whereas the V and J calls and clone size are those reported in that table. For this sample the table gives under 65,000 clones, of which about 40% were detected only once. The ten biggest clones cover roughly 51% of the sample.

From alopecia areata patients, peripheral blood was collected along with lesional scalp punch biopsies. After PBMCs were isolated by density centrifugation and stained for CD3, CD4 and CD8, a FACSAria was used to sort CD4+ and CD8+ T cells. Alopecia areata patients who were not treated were recruited through a multicenter biomarker study. For five or six biomarker-study patients, blood CD8+ T cells were further sorted into NKG2D-low and NKG2D-high fractions. The cysteine opens and the phenylalanine closes a CDR3 of 15 amino acids. Kept here is only the CDR3 DNA, which spans 45 bases and is read in frame from base 1. In the germline V gene (reference sequence), CDR1 corresponds to MNHEY and CDR2 to SMNVEV. V and J are trimmed by 7 bases and 3 bases, and the gene matches miss 8 bases of the junction. These data originate in a study of CD8+ T cells in alopecia areata (dated by TCRdb to 2016 to 2019). A note on the overall study: The study used high-throughput TCRbeta sequencing to examine T cell clonal expansion in alopecia areata, in both the C3H/HeJ mouse model and human patients. Scalp tissue and sorted CD4+ and CD8+ peripheral blood T cells from patchy and totalis/universalis alopecia areata patients and from healthy controls were covered by human TCRbeta sequencing. Scalp clonality was compared among normal scalp (n=4), patchy alopecia areata scalp (n=8), and alopecia totalis/universalis scalp (n=8). RNA came from the PAXgene miRNA kit for fixed scalp, the miRNeasy kit for PBMCs, and the RNeasy kit for mouse skin. TCRbeta CDR3 regions were amplified by immunoSEQ multiplex PCR using 35 Vbeta forward and 13 Jbeta reverse primers. The research as a whole found: Unlike mouse skin, where gammadelta T cells dominate, normal human skin contains resident alphabeta T cells that get sequenced too, which complicates analysis of the scalp TCR repertoire. Compared with normal scalp, lesional scalp, particularly in alopecia totalis/universalis, had higher clonality and more expanded CD8+ clones, which suggests antigenic drive. Shared TCR sequences between patients were less evident than in mice, which may be partly attributable to HLA diversity in the patient population.

This TCR was sampled from a human donor with alopecia areata. The chain links TRBV27 with TRBJ2-1; 8 middle bases align to TRBD2. The sequenced material came from NKG2D-low CD8+ T cells sorted from blood. What this sample's cell subset or site label stands for: sorted CD8+ NKG2D-low blood T cells. The nucleotides read TGTGCCAGCAAGCTTTATAGCGGGAACTACAATGAGCAGTTCTTC. The encoded protein is CASKLYSGNYNEQFF.